This is a list of T cell receptor beta chains from one sample in a study of cytomegalovirus exposure and HLA in healthy donors. Method: immunoSEQ multiplex PCR; TCRdb's copy keeps in-frame clones and lacks some. Of about 150,000 clones in the sample, around 80% were seen once. What was sequenced was PBMCs. Source of these receptors: a woman between 40 and 50 years old in good health and CMV-seropositive. CDR3s include the opening cysteine and the closing phenylalanine or tryptophan. The order of the fields is V gene, clone size, CDR3 length, D gene, J gene, CDR3 protein, CDR3 DNA. D genes are given only for firm matches. Only some rows state a clone size, as once, few, many or a class for expanded clones.

v_gene: TRBV5-1
abundance: .
len: 15
d_gene: TRBD2
j_gene: TRBJ2-7
CDR3aa: CASSLLTSGFYEQYF
CDR3nt: TGCGCCAGCAGCTTGCTGACTAGCGGATTTTACGAGCAGTACTTC

v_gene: TRBV7-3
abundance: .
len: 14
d_gene: TRBD1
j_gene: TRBJ2-5
CDR3aa: CASSQTGGRETQYF
CDR3nt: TGTGCCAGCAGCCAAACAGGGGGCCGAGAGACCCAGTACTTC

v_gene: TRBV9
abundance: .
len: 14
d_gene: .
j_gene: TRBJ2-7
CDR3aa: CASSVEARSYEQYF
CDR3nt: TGTGCCAGCAGCGTAGAAGCACGTTCCTACGAGCAGTACTTC

v_gene: TRBV19
abundance: many
len: 14
d_gene: TRBD1
j_gene: TRBJ1-5
CDR3aa: CASSIGQGDQPQHF
CDR3nt: TGTGCCAGTAGTATTGGACAGGGGGACCAGCCCCAGCATTTT

v_gene: TRBV29-1
abundance: once
len: 12
d_gene: .
j_gene: TRBJ2-5
CDR3aa: CSVRRGGETQYF
CDR3nt: TGCAGCGTCCGAAGGGGGGGAGAGACCCAGTACTTC

v_gene: TRBV19
abundance: .
len: 11
d_gene: TRBD2
j_gene: TRBJ2-5
CDR3aa: CASSGGGTQYF
CDR3nt: TGTGCCAGTAGTGGCGGGGGGACCCAGTACTTC

v_gene: TRBV6-5
abundance: .
len: 16
d_gene: .
j_gene: TRBJ2-7
CDR3aa: CASSYSVGWSSYEQYF
CDR3nt: TGTGCCAGCAGTTACTCCGTCGGGTGGAGCTCCTACGAGCAGTACTTC

v_gene: TRBV9
abundance: .
len: 13
d_gene: TRBD2
j_gene: TRBJ2-7
CDR3aa: CASSHTGGYEQYF
CDR3nt: TGTGCCAGCAGCCATACGGGGGGCTACGAGCAGTACTTC

v_gene: TRBV11-2
abundance: once
len: 15
d_gene: .
j_gene: TRBJ2-1
CDR3aa: CASSPPGNSYNEQFF
CDR3nt: TGTGCCAGCAGCCCCCCGGGGAACTCCTACAATGAGCAGTTCTTC

v_gene: TRBV12-5
abundance: .
len: 18
d_gene: TRBD1
j_gene: TRBJ1-1
CDR3aa: CASGLAGTGGFLVTEAFF
CDR3nt: TGTGCTAGTGGTTTGGCGGGGACAGGGGGCTTCCTTGTCACTGAAGCTTTCTTT

v_gene: TRBV5-1
abundance: .
len: 14
d_gene: .
j_gene: TRBJ2-5
CDR3aa: CASTRGPPGETQYF
CDR3nt: TGCGCCAGCACTCGTGGCCCACCGGGGGAGACCCAGTACTTC

v_gene: TRBV28
abundance: .
len: 12
d_gene: .
j_gene: TRBJ2-7
CDR3aa: CASSYQGYEQYF
CDR3nt: TGTGCCAGCAGTTACCAGGGGTACGAGCAGTACTTC